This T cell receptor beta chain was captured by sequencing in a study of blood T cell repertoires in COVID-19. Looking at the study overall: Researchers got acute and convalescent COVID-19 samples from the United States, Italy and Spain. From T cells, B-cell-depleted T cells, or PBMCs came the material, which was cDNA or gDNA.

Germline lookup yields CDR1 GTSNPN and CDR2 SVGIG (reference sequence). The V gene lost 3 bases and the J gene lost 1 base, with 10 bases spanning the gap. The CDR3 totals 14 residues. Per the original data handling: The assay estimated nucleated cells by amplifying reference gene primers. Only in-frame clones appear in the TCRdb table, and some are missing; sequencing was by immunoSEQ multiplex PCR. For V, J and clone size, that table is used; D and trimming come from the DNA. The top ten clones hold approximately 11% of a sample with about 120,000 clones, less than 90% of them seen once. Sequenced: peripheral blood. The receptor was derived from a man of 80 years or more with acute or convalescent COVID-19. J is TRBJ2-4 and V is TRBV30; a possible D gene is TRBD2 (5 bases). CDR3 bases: TGTGCCTGGAGGGTGGGAGAGGCCAAAAACATTCAGTACTTC. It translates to CAWRVGEAKNIQYF.